The TCR beta chain described here comes from a study of cytomegalovirus exposure and HLA in healthy donors. Germline V gene data show CDR1 as SGHAT and CDR2 as FQNNGV. Trimming removed 1 base at V and 9 bases at J, with 21 bases between. CDR3 length: 16 residues. The primer mix had 60 Vbeta and 13 Jbeta primers. Sequencing was performed with immunoSEQ multiplex PCR; in TCRdb, only in-frame clones are kept and a portion is missing. This repertoire includes 65,000 to 80,000 clones. This receptor was taken from a man under 40 in good health and CMV-seronegative. The rearrangement joins TRBV11-2 to TRBJ2-5; D is possibly TRBD1 (5 bases). The sample was PBMCs. The CDR3 protein is CASSLVRPRPRVAQYF. CDR3 DNA: TGTGCCAGCAGCTTAGTTAGGCCGCGACCCAGGGTCGCCCAGTACTTC. Full variable domain (outside the CDR3, taken from reference TRBV11-2 and TRBJ2-5): EAGVAQSPRYKIIEKRQSVAFWCNPISGHATLYWYQQILGQGPKLLIQFQNNGVVDDSQLPKDRFSAERLKGVDSTLKIQPAKLEDSAVYLCASSLVRPRPRVAQYFGPGTRLLVL.